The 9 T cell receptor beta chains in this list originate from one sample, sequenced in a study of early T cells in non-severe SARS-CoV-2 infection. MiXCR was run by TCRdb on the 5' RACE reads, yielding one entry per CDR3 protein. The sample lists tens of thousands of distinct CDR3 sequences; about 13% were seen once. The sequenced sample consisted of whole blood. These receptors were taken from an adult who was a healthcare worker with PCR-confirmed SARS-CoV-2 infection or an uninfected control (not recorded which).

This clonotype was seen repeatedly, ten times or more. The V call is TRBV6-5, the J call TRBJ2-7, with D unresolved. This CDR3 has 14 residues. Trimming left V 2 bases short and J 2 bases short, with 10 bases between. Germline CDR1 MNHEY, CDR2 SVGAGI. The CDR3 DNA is TGTGCCAGCAGTTACGCGGACCCCGCCTACGAGCAGTACTTC. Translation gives CASSYADPAYEQYF.

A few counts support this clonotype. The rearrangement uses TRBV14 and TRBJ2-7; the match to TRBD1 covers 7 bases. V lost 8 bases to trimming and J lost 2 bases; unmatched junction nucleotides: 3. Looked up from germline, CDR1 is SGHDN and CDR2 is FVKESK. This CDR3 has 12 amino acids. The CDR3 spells CASADRAYEQYF. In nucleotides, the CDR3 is TGTGCCAGCGCTGACAGGGCCTACGAGCAGTACTTC. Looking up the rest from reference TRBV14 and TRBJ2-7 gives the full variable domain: EAGVTQFPSHSVIEKGQTVTLRCDPISGHDNLYWYRRVMGKEIKFLLHFVKESKQDESGMPNNRFLAERTGGTYSTLKVQPAELEDSGVYFCASADRAYEQYFGPGTRLTVT.

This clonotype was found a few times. The DNA for the CDR3 is TGCGCCAGCAGCTCCGGGGACGGAGGTAGAAATGAGCAGTTCTTC. It codes for CASSSGDGGRNEQFF. This sequence joins TRBV5-1 and TRBJ2-1; D assignment may be TRBD1 or TRBD2 (5 bases each). From germline, CDR1 is SGHRS and CDR2 YFSETQ. This CDR3 comprises 15 residues. Deletions cut 3 bases from V and 7 bases from J, with 17 bases between.

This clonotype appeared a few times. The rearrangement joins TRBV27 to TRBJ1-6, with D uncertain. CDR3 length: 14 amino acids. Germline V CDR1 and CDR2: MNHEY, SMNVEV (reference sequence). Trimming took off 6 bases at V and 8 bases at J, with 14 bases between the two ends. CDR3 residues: CASRTNRGDSPLHF. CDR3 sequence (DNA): TGTGCCAGCAGGACTAATCGCGGAGATTCACCCCTCCACTTT.

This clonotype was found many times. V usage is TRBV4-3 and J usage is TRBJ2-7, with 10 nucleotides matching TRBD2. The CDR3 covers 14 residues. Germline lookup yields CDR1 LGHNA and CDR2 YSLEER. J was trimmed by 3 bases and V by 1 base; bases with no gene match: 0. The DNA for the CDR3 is TGCGCCAGCAGCCAAGCTAGCGGGAGCTACGAGCAGTACTTC. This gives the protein CASSQASGSYEQYF.

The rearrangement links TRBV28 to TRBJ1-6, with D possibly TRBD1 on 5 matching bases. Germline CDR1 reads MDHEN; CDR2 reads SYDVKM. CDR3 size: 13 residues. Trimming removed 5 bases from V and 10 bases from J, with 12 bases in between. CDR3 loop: CASSDSHSSPLHF. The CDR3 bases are TGTGCCAGCAGTGACAGTCACTCCTCACCCCTCCACTTT.

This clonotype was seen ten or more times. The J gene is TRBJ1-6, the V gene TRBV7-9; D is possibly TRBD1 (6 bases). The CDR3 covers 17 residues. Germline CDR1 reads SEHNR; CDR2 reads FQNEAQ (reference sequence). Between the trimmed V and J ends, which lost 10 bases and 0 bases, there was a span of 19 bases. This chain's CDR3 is CATQPAGASSYNSPLHF. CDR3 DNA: TGTGCCACCCAACCAGCGGGGGCTAGCTCCTATAATTCACCCCTCCACTTT.

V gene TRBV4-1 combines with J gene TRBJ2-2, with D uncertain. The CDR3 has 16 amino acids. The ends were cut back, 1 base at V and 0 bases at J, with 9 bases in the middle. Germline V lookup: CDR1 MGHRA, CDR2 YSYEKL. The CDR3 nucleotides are TGCGCCAGCAGCCAAGTGGCGCAATCGAACACCGGGGAGCTGTTTTTT. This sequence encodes CASSQVAQSNTGELFF.

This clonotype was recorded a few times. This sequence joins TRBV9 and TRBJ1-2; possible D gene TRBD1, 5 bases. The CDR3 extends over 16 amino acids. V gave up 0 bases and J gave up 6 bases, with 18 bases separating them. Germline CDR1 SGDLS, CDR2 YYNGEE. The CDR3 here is CASSVGRETAPHGYTF. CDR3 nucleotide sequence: TGTGCCAGCAGCGTAGGGAGAGAGACAGCCCCTCATGGCTACACCTTC.